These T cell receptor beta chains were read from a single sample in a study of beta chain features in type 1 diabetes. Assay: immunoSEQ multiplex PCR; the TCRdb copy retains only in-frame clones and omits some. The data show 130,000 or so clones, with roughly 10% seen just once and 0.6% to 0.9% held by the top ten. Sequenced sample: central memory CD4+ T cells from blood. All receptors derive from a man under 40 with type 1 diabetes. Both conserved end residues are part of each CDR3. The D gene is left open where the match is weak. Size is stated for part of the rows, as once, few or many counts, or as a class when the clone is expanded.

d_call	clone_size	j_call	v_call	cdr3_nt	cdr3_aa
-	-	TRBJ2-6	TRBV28	TGTGCCAGCACCCCAGGTGCGGGCTCTGGGGCCAACGTCCTGACTTTC	CASTPGAGSGANVLTF
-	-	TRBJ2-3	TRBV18	TGTGCCAGCTCACCACGAACCTTAGGAGGTTCAGATACGCAGTATTTT	CASSPRTLGGSDTQYF
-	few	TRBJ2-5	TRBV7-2	TGTGCCAGCAGCTTTGAGTTGGAGACCCAGTACTTC	CASSFELETQYF
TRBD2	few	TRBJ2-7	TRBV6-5	TGTGCCAGCAGTTACTCGCGGGGGGCCGGGCCCTACGAGCAGTACTTC	CASSYSRGAGPYEQYF
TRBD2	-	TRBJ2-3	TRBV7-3	TGTGCCAGCAGCATCCCGGGGGGTCAGGATACGCAGTATTTT	CASSIPGGQDTQYF
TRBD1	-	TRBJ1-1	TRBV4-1	TGCGCCAGCAGCCGAGGGGACAGTGAAGCTTTCTTT	CASSRGDSEAFF
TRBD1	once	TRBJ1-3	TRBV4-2	TGTGCCAGCAGCCAAATTGGACAGGGGTCTGGAAACACCATATATTTT	CASSQIGQGSGNTIYF
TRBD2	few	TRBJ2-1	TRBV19	TGTGCCAGTACCACTCTTAGCGGGGGCCTTGGGAATGAGCAGTTCTTC	CASTTLSGGLGNEQFF
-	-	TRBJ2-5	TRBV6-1	TGTGCCAGCACCTCCGGGACACGGACGGGCCAGTACTTC	CASTSGTRTGQYF
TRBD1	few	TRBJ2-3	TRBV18	TGTGCCAGCTCACTTACAGGGGGCGCAGACGCAGATACGCAGTATTTT	CASSLTGGADADTQYF
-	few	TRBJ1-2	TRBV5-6	TGTGCCAGCAGCTTGCCCACAGGGATCTACACCTTC	CASSLPTGIYTF
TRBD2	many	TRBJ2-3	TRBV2	TGTGCCAGCGGACTAGCGGGGAGCACAGATACGCAGTATTTT	CASGLAGSTDTQYF
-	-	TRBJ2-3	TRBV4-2	TGTGCCAGCAGCCAATCGCTGACTAGTGAGGTCGGCACAGATACGCAGTATTTT	CASSQSLTSEVGTDTQYF
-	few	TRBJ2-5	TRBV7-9	TGTGCCAGCAGCTTAGCGCCGGACCAAGAGACCCAGTACTTC	CASSLAPDQETQYF
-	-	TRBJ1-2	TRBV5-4	TGTGCCAGCAGCTCTGGACAGAGAACTACTTATACTAACTATGGCTACACCTTC	CASSSGQRTTYTNYGYTF
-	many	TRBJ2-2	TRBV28	TGTGCCAGCAGCCCTGGACAGACCGGGGAGCTGTTTTTT	CASSPGQTGELFF
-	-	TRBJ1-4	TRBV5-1	TGCGCCAGCAGAGATCAGGGCGTGGGAGAAAAACTGTTTTTT	CASRDQGVGEKLFF
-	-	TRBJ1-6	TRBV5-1	TGCGCCAGCAGAAACAGGGATAATTCACCCCTCCACTTT	CASRNRDNSPLHF
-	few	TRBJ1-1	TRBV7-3	TGTGCCAGCAGCGCACAAGTGAACACTGAAGCTTTCTTT	CASSAQVNTEAFF
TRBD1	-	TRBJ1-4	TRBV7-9	TGTGCCAGCAGCTGGATCGGGACAGGGGAAAAACTGTTTTTT	CASSWIGTGEKLFF
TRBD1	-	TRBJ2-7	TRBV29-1	TGCAGCGTTGTATCTAGGGGGCCCCACTACGAGCAGTACTTC	CSVVSRGPHYEQYF
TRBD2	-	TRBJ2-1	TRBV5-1	TGCGCCAGCAGCCCCCAGACGGGGGGTTACAATGAGCAGTTCTTC	CASSPQTGGYNEQFF
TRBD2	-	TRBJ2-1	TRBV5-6	TGTGCCAGCAGCTTGGGAACTAGCGGTAACTACAATGAGCAGTTCTTC	CASSLGTSGNYNEQFF
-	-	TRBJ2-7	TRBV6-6	TGTGCCAGCAGTAAACAGGACTCCTACGAGCAGTACTTC	CASSKQDSYEQYF
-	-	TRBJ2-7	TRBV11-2	TGTGCCAGCAGCATCACAGGGACCATGAGCTACGAGCAGTACTTC	CASSITGTMSYEQYF
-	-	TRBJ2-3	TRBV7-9	TGTGCCAGCAGCCTTCGGCGGGCATCTGAGGGAGATACGCAGTATTTT	CASSLRRASEGDTQYF
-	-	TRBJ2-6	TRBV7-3	TGTGCCAGCAGCCGCTCTGGGGCCAACGTCCTGACTTTC	CASSRSGANVLTF
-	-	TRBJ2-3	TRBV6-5	TGTGCCAGCAGCCCCTCTACAGATACGCAGTATTTT	CASSPSTDTQYF
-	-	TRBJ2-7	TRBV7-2	TGTGCCAGCAGCTTATTGGGGCAGGACTACGAGCAGTACTTC	CASSLLGQDYEQYF
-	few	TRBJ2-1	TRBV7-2	TGTGCCAGCAGTTCCCCCCGGAGGGGGGGCCCTCGGCATGAGCAGTTCTTC	CASSSPRRGGPRHEQFF
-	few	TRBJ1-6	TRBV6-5	TGTGCCAGCAGTTACCAGGGCGGGGATTCACCCCTCCACTTT	CASSYQGGDSPLHF
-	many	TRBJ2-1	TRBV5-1	TGCGCCAGCAGCTTGACATCCTACAATGAGCAGTTCTTC	CASSLTSYNEQFF
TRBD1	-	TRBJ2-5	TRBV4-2	TGTGCCAGCAGCCCGGACAGGGTAGGGCTAGAGACCCAGTACTTC	CASSPDRVGLETQYF
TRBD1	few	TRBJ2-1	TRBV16	TGTGCCAGCAGCCCCTGGGACAGGGGCGGTAATGAGCAGTTCTTC	CASSPWDRGGNEQFF
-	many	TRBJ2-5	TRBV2	TGTGCCAGCAGTGAAAGGGAGAAGAGGGAAGAGACCCAGTACTTC	CASSEREKREETQYF
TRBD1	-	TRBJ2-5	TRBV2	TGTGCCAGCAGTGGCAACAGGGGACAAGAGACCCAGTACTTC	CASSGNRGQETQYF
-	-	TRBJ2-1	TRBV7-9	TGTGCCAGCAGCTTATCCAGTTACAATGAGCAGTTCTTC	CASSLSSYNEQFF
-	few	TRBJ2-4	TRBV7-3	TGTGCCAGCAGTCCGAACGAGGGGGACATTCAGTACTTC	CASSPNEGDIQYF
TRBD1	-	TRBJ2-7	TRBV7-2	TGTGCCAGCAGCTCCAGGGGGCGCGGGTACTACGAGCAGTACTTC	CASSSRGRGYYEQYF
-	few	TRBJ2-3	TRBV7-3	TGTGCCAGCAGCTTAACGGTTGCGCACTCAGATACGCAGTATTTT	CASSLTVAHSDTQYF
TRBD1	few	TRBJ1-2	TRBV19	TGTGCCAGTAGCAGGGACAGGGACTATGGCTACACCTTC	CASSRDRDYGYTF
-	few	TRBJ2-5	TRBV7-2	TGTGCCAGCAGACGGGGGACGGGAGAGACCCAGTACTTC	CASRRGTGETQYF
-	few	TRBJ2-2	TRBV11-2	TGTGCCAGCAACTCCCCTCACCGGCAGGGGAACACCGGGGAGCTGTTTTTT	CASNSPHRQGNTGELFF
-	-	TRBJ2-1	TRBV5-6	TGTGCCAGCAGCTTGGGCGGGCAGTCTTCAACGCAGTTCTTC	CASSLGGQSSTQFF
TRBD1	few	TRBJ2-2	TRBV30	TGTGCCTGGAAACGGAACAGGGGAAACACCGGGGAGCTGTTTTTT	CAWKRNRGNTGELFF
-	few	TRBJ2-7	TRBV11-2	TGTGCCAGCAGCCTGACACAGGTCCTCTCCTACGAGCAGTACTTC	CASSLTQVLSYEQYF
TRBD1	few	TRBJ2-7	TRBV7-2	TGTGCCAGCAGCCTAGGGACAGGGAGGTGGACCTACGAGCAGTACTTC	CASSLGTGRWTYEQYF
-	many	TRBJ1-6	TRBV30	TGTGCCTGGAGTGTACCCAGGGGAATCTCACCCCTCCACTTT	CAWSVPRGISPLHF
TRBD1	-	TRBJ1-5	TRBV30	TGTGCCTGGAGTATGGGGACAGGGAATATTCAGCCCCAGCATTTT	CAWSMGTGNIQPQHF
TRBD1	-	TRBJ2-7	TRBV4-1	TGTGCCAGCAGCCAAGCCGGACAGGGGGCTTCCGAGCAGTACTTC	CASSQAGQGASEQYF
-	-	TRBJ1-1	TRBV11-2	TGTGCCAGCAGCTTAGAGCGGTCTGAAGCTTTCTTT	CASSLERSEAFF
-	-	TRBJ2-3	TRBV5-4	TGTGCCAGCAGCTCAGCCGGGGATACGCAGTATTTT	CASSSAGDTQYF
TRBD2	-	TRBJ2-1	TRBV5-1	TGCGCCAGCAGCTTTGGACTAGCCGGCTCCTACAATGAGCAGTTCTTC	CASSFGLAGSYNEQFF
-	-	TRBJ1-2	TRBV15	TGTGCCACCAGCAGGGACAGCCGTGGGGGCTACACCTTC	CATSRDSRGGYTF
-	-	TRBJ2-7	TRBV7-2	TGTGCCAGCTCTCTCGCGGGGCCCTCCTACGAGCAGTACTTC	CASSLAGPSYEQYF